The 10 T cell receptor beta chains presented below share a single source sample, sequenced in a study of blood T cell repertoires in COVID-19. TCRdb's table, derived via immunoSEQ multiplex PCR, lists solely in-frame clones and lacks some. The table shows about 240,000 clones, with about 90% occurring only once. Input material: PBMCs or T cells enriched from blood (not recorded which). These receptors were collected from a woman in her thirties or forties with acute COVID-19.

A few counts support this clone. The chain employs TRBV18 and TRBJ1-1; 9 nucleotides match TRBD1. After removal of 4 bases from V and 7 bases from J, the junction contained 4 bases not matched to a gene. The CDR3 is 13 amino acids. Germline V gene data show CDR1 as KGHSH and CDR2 as LQKENI. The CDR3: CASSLTDRGEAFF. In DNA, the CDR3 is TGTGCCAGCTCACTAACGGACAGGGGTGAAGCTTTCTTT.

V usage is TRBV18 and J usage is TRBJ2-3; D is uncertain. The germline gives CDR1 KGHSH, CDR2 LQKENI. CDR3 length equals 16 residues. V was shortened by 3 bases and J by 1 base, with 14 bases between the two germline ends. The CDR3 DNA sequence: TGTGCCAGCTCACCTTTTGACACCCCTGGCACAGATACGCAGTATTTT. It codes for CASSPFDTPGTDTQYF.

The V call is TRBV5-4, the J call TRBJ1-4, with 8 nucleotides matching TRBD1. CDR1 and CDR2 (germline): SGHNT, YYREEE (reference sequence). CDR3 length equals 13 residues. The V and J ends lost 0 bases and 10 bases, in that order; junction bases with no gene match: 2. The CDR3 here is CASSLGTGGKLFF. The DNA of the CDR3 is TGTGCCAGCAGCTTGGGAACAGGGGGAAAACTGTTTTTT.

A single count supports this clone. The chain employs TRBV19 and TRBJ2-7, with a weak D call TRBD2 (6 bases). Trimming removed 4 bases from V and 3 bases from J, with 10 bases in between. Germline V lookup: CDR1 LNHDA, CDR2 SQIVND (reference sequence). CDR3 size: 13 residues. The DNA of the CDR3 is TGTGCCAGTAGTAGGGGACTTCTCTACGAGCAGTACTTC. As protein: CASSRGLLYEQYF.

The chain joins TRBV15 to TRBJ1-5; D is unclear. The CDR3 sequence is 15 residues long. V shed 1 base and J shed 0 bases, with 7 bases lying between them. Germline CDR1 is LNHNV and CDR2 is YYDKDF (reference sequence). CDR3 loop: CATSRGPDSNQPQHF. The CDR3 coding sequence is TGTGCCACCAGCAGAGGTCCAGATAGCAATCAGCCCCAGCATTTT.

This chain joins TRBV25-1 and TRBJ2-7; TRBD2 matches 10 bases. The junction had 6 bases not matched to a gene; V was cut back by 4 bases and J by 0 bases. CDR3 length equals 16 residues. Germline V CDR1 and CDR2: MGHDK, SYGVNS. The CDR3 loop reads CASSGTSGGVSYEQYF. As DNA, the CDR3 is TGTGCCAGCAGTGGGACTAGCGGAGGGGTCTCCTACGAGCAGTACTTC.

The chain employs TRBV4-1 and TRBJ2-3; 8 bases line up with TRBD2. V lost 11 bases and J lost 0; bases outside the gene matches: 4. CDR3 length: 13 residues. Germline-derived CDR1 and CDR2 are MGHRA and YSYEKL. As DNA, the CDR3 is TGCGCCTCCAAGCGGGGGAGCACAGATACGCAGTATTTT. Translating it yields CASKRGSTDTQYF.

This clone was counted once. The V gene is TRBV24-1, the J gene TRBJ2-2; 8 bases align to TRBD1. The trim removed 0 bases at V and 6 bases at J, leaving 2 bases unmatched. The length of the CDR3 is 15 residues. CDR1 and CDR2 from the germline V gene are KGHDR and SFDVKD. The CDR3 sequence: CATSDLDRGPGELFF. As DNA, the CDR3 is TGTGCCACCAGTGATTTGGACAGGGGACCCGGGGAGCTGTTTTTT.

This chain uses TRBV10-1 with TRBJ2-2; possibly TRBD2 for D (5 bases). V lost 6 bases to trimming and J lost 2 bases, with 13 bases between them. This CDR3 has 15 amino acids. Germline CDR1 and CDR2: WNHNN and SYGVQD (reference sequence). The CDR3 DNA follows: TGCGCCAGCAGCCTGGGAGACTCCAACACCGGGGAGCTGTTTTTT. Amino acid sequence: CASSLGDSNTGELFF.

The gene calls are TRBV7-9 and TRBJ1-6; TRBD1 matches at 9 bases. With V trimmed by 1 base and J by 6 bases, 1 base remained unmatched. The CDR3 consists of 15 residues. Germline V gene data show CDR1 as SEHNR and CDR2 as FQNEAQ (reference sequence). This CDR3 reads CASSLETGGNSPLHF. The CDR3, as DNA: TGTGCCAGCAGCTTAGAGACAGGGGGTAATTCACCCCTCCACTTT.